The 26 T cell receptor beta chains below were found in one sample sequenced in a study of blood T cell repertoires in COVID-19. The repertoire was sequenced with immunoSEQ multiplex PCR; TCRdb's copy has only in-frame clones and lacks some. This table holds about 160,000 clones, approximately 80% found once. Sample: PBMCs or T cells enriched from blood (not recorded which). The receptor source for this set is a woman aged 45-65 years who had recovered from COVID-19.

CDR3 sequence: CATSQGAYGYTF. As DNA, the CDR3 is TGTGCCACCAGTCAGGGGGCCTATGGCTACACCTTC. The V and J genes are TRBV24-1 and TRBJ1-2; 8 positions agree with TRBD1. CDR3 length: 12 amino acids. Losses at the gene ends were 6 bases for V and 4 bases for J; bases not matched to a gene: 0. The germline V gene has CDR1 KGHDR and CDR2 SFDVKD.

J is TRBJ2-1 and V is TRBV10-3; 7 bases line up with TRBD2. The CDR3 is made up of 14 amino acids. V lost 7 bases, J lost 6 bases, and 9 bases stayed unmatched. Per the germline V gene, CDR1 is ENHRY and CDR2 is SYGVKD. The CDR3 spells CAIKEGDYRNEQFF. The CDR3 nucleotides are TGTGCCATCAAAGAAGGGGACTACCGCAATGAGCAGTTCTTC.

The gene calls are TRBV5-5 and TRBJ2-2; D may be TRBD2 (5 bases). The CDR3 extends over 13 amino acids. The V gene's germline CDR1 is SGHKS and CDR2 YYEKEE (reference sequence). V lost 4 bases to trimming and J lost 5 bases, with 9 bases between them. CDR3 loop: CASSPGITGELFF. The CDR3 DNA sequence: TGTGCCAGCAGCCCGGGAATTACCGGGGAGCTGTTTTTT.

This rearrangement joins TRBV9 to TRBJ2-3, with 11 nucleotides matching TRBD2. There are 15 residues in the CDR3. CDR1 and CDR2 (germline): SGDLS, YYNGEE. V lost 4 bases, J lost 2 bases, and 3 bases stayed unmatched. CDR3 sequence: CASSLAGGLTDTQYF. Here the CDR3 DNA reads TGTGCCAGCAGCTTAGCGGGGGGGCTCACAGATACGCAGTATTTT.

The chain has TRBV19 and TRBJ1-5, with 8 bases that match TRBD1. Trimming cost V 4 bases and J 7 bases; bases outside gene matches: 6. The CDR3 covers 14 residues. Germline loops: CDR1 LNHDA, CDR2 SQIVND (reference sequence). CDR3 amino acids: CASSTGTGAQPQHF. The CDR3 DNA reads TGTGCCAGTAGTACGGGGACAGGTGCCCAGCCCCAGCATTTT.

CDR3 sequence: CASSVGGSNTGELFF. The CDR3, as DNA: TGTGCCAGCAGCGTAGGCGGATCGAACACCGGGGAGCTGTTTTTT. The chain employs TRBV9 and TRBJ2-2; D call uncertain. The CDR3 loop spans 15 amino acids. Trimming pared 0 bases from V and 0 bases from J, leaving 6 bases between. Looked up from germline, CDR1 is SGDLS and CDR2 is YYNGEE.

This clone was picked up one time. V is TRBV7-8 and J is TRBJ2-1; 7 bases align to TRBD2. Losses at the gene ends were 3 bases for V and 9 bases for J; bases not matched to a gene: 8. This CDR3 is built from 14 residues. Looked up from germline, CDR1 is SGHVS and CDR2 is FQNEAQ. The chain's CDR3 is CASSFGTTLGEQFF. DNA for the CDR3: TGTGCCAGCAGCTTCGGGACTACTCTCGGTGAGCAGTTCTTC.

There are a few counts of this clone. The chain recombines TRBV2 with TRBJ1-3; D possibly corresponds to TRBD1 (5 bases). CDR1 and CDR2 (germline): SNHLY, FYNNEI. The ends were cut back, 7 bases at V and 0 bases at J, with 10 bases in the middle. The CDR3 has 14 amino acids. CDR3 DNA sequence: TGTGCCAGCAAAGACAGATACTCTGGAAACACCATATATTTT. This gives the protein CASKDRYSGNTIYF.

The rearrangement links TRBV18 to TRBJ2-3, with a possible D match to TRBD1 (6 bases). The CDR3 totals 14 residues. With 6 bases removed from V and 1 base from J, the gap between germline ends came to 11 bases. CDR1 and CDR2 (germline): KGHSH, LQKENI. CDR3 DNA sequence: TGTGCCAGCTCTCAACGGACAGGCACAGATACGCAGTATTTT. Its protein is CASSQRTGTDTQYF.

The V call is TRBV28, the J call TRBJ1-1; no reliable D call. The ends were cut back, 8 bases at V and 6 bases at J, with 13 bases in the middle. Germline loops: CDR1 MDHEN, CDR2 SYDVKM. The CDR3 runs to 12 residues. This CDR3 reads CASGVNPAEAFF. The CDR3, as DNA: TGTGCCAGCGGAGTTAATCCGGCTGAAGCTTTCTTT.

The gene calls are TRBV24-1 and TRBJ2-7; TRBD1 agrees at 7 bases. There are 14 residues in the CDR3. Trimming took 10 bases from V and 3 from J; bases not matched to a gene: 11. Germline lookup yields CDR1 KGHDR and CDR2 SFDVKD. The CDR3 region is CATSGGDRDYEQYF. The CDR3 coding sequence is TGTGCCACTTCGGGTGGGGACAGAGACTACGAGCAGTACTTC.

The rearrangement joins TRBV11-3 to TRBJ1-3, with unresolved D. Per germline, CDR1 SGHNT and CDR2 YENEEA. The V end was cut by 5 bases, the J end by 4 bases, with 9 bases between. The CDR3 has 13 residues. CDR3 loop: CASSSQQGNTIYF. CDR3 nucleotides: TGTGCCAGCAGCAGCCAACAGGGAAACACCATATATTTT.

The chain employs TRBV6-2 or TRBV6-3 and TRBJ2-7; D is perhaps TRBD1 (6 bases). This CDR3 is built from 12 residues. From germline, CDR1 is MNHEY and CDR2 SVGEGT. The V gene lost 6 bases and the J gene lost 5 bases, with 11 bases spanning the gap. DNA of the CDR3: TGTGCCAGCAGCTGGGACATCAACGAGCAGTACTTC. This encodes CASSWDINEQYF.

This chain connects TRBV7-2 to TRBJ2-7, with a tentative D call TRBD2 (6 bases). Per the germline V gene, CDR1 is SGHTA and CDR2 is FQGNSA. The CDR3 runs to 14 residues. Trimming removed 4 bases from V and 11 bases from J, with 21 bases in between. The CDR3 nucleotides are TGTGCCAGCAGCTACAACCACCTTAGCGGATCTGAGTACTTC. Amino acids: CASSYNHLSGSEYF.

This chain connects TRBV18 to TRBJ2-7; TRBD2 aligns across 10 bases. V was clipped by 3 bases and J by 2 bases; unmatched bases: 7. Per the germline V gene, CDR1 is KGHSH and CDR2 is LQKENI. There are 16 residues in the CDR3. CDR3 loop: CASSPNLAGATYEQYF. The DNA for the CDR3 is TGTGCCAGCTCACCCAATCTAGCGGGAGCTACCTACGAGCAGTACTTC.

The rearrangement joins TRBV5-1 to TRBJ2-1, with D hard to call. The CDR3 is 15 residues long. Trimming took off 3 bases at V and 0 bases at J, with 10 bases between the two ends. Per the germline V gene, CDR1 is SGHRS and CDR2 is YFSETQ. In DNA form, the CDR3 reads TGCGCCAGCAGCTATGCAGGTAGCTCCTACAATGAGCAGTTCTTC. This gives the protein CASSYAGSSYNEQFF.

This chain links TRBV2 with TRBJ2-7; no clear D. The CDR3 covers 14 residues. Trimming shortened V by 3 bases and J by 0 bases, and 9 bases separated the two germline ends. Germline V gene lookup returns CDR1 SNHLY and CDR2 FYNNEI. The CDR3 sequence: CASSDTTSSYEQYF. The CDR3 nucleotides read TGTGCCAGCAGTGATACGACATCCTCCTACGAGCAGTACTTC.

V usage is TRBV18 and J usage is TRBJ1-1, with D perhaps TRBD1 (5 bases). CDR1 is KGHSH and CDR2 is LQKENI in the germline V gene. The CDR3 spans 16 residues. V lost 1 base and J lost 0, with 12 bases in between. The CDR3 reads CASSPLPSGVNTEAFF. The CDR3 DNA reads TGTGCCAGCTCACCACTCCCCTCGGGGGTGAACACTGAAGCTTTCTTT.

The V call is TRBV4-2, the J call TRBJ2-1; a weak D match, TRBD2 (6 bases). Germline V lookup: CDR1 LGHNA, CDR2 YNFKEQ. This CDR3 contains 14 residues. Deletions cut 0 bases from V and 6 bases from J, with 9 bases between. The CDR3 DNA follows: TGTGCCAGCAGCCAAGATGGGGACTCCAATGAGCAGTTCTTC. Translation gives CASSQDGDSNEQFF.

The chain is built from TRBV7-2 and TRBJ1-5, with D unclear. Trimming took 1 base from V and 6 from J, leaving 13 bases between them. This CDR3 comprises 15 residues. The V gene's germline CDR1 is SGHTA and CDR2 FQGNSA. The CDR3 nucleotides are TGTGCCAGCAGCTTAGAAGTACAGCTCGGTCAGCCCCAGCATTTT. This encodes CASSLEVQLGQPQHF.

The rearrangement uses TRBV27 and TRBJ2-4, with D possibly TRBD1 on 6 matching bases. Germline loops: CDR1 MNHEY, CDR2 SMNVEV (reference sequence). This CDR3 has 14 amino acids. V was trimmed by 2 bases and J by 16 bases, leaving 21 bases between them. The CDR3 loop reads CASSLKTGSPKLYF. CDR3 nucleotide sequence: TGTGCCAGCAGTTTAAAAACAGGGTCCCCTAAGCTCTACTTC.

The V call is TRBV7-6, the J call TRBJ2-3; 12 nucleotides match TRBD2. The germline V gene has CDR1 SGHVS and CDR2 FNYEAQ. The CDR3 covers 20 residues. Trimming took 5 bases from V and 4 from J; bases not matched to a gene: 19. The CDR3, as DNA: TGTGCCAGCAGCGGATCAAAAAGGACTAGCGGGACCATGGGGTCAGATACGCAGTATTTT. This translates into CASSGSKRTSGTMGSDTQYF.

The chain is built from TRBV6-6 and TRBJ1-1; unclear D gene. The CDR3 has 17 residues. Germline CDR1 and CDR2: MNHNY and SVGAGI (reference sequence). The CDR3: CASSPFSGPLVNTEAFF. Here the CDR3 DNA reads TGTGCAAGTAGTCCCTTTTCGGGTCCCTTAGTGAACACTGAAGCTTTCTTT.

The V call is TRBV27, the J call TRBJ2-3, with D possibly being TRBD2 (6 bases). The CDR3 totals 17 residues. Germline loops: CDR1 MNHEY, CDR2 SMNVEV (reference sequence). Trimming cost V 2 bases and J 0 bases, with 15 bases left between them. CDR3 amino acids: CASSLRSPRGSTDTQYF. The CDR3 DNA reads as TGTGCCAGCAGTTTAAGGTCCCCGCGGGGTAGCACAGATACGCAGTATTTT.

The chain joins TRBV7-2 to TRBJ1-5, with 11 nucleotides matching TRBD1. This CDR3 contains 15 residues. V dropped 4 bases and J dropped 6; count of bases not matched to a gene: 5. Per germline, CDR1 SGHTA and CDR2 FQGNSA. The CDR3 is CASSSGTGGRQPQHF. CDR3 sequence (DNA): TGTGCCAGCAGCTCAGGGACAGGGGGGCGTCAGCCCCAGCATTTT.

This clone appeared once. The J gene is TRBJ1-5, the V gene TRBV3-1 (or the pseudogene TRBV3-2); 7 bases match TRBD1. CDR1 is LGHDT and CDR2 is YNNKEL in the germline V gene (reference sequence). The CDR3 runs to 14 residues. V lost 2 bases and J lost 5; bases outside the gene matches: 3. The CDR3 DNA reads TGTGCCAGCAGCCAACAGGGGGTGGATCAGCCCCAGCATTTT. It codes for CASSQQGVDQPQHF.